This T cell receptor beta chain was sequenced during a study of T cells in Graves' hyperthyroidism and ophthalmopathy. A Clinical Activity Score of at least 3, a NOSPECS grade of at least 4 and a duration under 3 months were recorded in the ophthalmopathy patients. The CDR3 totals 14 residues. V was shortened by 3 bases and J by 0 bases, with 9 bases between the two germline ends. CDR1 DFQATT and CDR2 SNEGSKA come from the germline V gene (reference sequence). From RNA transcripts, TCR beta CDR3 regions were amplified. An initial round of RT-PCR targeting the TCR CDR3 relied on the HTBI primer set. MiXCR, applied by TCRdb to the multiplex PCR reads, yields one record per CDR3 protein. The data show 450,000 to 500,000 distinct CDR3 sequences, under 25% seen once. The table lists this clonotype with a few counts.

This clonotype originated in a woman aged 70 to 79 with Graves' ophthalmopathy. Sequenced material: blood. The chain recombines TRBV20-1 with TRBJ1-5; D not certain. CDR3 residues: CSARYGSSNQPQHF. Written as DNA, the CDR3 is TGCAGTGCTAGGTACGGAAGTAGCAATCAGCCCCAGCATTTT.